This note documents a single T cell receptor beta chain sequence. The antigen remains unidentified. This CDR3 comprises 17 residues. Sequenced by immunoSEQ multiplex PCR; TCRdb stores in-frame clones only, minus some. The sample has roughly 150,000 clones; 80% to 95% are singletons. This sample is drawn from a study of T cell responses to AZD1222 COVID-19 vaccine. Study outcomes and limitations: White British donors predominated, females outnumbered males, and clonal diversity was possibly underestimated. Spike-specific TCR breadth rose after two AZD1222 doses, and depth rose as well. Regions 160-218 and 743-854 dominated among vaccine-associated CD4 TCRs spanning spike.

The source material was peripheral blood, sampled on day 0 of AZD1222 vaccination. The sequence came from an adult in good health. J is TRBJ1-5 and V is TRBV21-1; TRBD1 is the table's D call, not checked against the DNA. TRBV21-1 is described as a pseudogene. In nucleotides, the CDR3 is TGTGCCAGCAGCAAACTCCCGGGGTGGGGGCATTTAGAGCCCCAGCATTTT. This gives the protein CASSKLPGWGHLEPQHF.